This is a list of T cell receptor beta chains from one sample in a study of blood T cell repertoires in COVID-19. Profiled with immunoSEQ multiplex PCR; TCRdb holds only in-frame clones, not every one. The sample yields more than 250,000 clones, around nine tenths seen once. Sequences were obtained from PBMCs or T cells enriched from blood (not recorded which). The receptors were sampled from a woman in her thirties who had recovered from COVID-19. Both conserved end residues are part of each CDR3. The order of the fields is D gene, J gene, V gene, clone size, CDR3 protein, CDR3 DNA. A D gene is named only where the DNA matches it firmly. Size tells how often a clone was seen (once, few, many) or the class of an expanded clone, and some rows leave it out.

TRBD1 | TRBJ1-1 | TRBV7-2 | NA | CASSTGGGLNTEAFF | TGTGCCAGCAGCACAGGGGGGGGACTGAACACTGAAGCTTTCTTT
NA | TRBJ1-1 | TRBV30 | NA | CAWSVGIRGAFF | TGTGCCTGGAGTGTGGGTATCCGGGGAGCTTTCTTT
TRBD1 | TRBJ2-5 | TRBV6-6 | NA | CASSPPGQGLETQYF | TGTGCCAGCAGTCCCCCCGGACAGGGTCTGGAGACCCAGTACTTC
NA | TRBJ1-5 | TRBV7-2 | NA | CASSPGQRQGQPQHF | TGTGCCAGCAGCCCCGGACAGAGGCAAGGGCAGCCCCAGCATTTT
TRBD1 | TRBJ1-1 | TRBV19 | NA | CATETGGFTEAFF | TGTGCCACCGAGACAGGGGGCTTCACTGAAGCTTTCTTT
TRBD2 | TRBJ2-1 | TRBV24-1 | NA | CATSTTSGGVGEQFF | TGTGCCACCAGTACGACTAGCGGGGGCGTTGGTGAGCAGTTCTTC
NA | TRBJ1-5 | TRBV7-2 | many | CASSLEGDSNQPQHF | TGTGCCAGCAGCTTAGAGGGGGATAGCAATCAGCCCCAGCATTTT
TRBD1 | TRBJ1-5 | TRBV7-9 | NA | CASSRGTGDQPQHF | TGTGCCAGCAGCCGGGGGACAGGGGATCAGCCCCAGCATTTT
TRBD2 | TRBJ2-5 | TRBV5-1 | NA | CASRKRLAEETQYF | TGCGCCAGCAGAAAGAGACTAGCTGAAGAGACCCAGTACTTC
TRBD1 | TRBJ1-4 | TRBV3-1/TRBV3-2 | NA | CASSPTGDKLFF | TGTGCCAGCAGCCCAACAGGGGATAAACTGTTTTTT
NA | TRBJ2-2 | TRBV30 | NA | CAWGTQGLGELFF | TGTGCCTGGGGAACTCAGGGACTCGGGGAGCTGTTTTTT
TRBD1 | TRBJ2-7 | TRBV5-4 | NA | CASSRDRAEQYF | TGTGCCAGCAGCCGGGACAGGGCCGAGCAGTACTTC
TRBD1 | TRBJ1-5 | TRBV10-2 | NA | CASSEWAGGNQPQHF | TGCGCCAGCAGTGAGTGGGCAGGGGGAAATCAGCCCCAGCATTTT
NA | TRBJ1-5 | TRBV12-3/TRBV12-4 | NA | CASSSQAAQPQHF | TGTGCCAGCTCTAGCCAGGCTGCGCAGCCCCAGCATTTT
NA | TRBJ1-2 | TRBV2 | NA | CASRKGQTYGYTF | TGTGCCAGCAGGAAAGGACAGACCTATGGCTACACCTTC
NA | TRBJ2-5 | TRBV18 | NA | CASSPPKWGGETQYF | TGTGCCAGCTCACCACCGAAGTGGGGCGGTGAGACCCAGTACTTC
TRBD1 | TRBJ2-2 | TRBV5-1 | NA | CASSLRQGWTGELFF | TGCGCCAGCAGCTTGAGACAGGGGTGGACCGGGGAGCTGTTTTTT
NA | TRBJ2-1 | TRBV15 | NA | CATSVWGPQDEQFF | TGTGCCACCAGCGTCTGGGGGCCTCAGGATGAGCAGTTCTTC
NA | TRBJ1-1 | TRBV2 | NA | CASSPQGIMNTEAFF | TGTGCCAGCAGTCCCCAGGGGATTATGAACACTGAAGCTTTCTTT
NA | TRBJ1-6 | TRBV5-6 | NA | CASSAGPTRRNSPLHF | TGTGCCAGCAGCGCGGGACCGACTCGGCGAAATTCACCCCTCCACTTT
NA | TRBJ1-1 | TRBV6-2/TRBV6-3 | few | CASSYSLEAFF | TGTGCCAGCAGTTATTCCCTTGAAGCTTTCTTT
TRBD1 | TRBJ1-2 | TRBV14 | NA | CASSQGTGGSYTF | TGTGCCAGCAGCCAAGGGACAGGGGGGAGCTACACCTTC
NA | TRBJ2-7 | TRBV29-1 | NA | CSVGIPGEYEQYF | TGCAGCGTCGGGATTCCCGGTGAATACGAGCAGTACTTC
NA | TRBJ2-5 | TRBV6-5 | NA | CASSYSTWGSQETQYF | TGTGCCAGCAGTTACTCGACGTGGGGCAGCCAAGAGACCCAGTACTTC
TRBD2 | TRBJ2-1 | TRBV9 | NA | CASSVGNSGGTYNEQFF | TGTGCCAGCAGCGTAGGGAATAGCGGGGGGACCTACAATGAGCAGTTCTTC